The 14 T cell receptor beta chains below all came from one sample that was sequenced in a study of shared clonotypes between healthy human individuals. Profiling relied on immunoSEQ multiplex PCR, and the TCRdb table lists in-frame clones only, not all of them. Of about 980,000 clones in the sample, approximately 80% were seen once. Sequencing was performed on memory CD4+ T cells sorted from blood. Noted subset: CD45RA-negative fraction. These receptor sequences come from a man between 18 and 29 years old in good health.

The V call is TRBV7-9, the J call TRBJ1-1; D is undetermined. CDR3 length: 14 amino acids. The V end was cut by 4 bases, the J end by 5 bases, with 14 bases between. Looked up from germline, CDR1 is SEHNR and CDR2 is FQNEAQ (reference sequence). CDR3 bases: TGTGCCAGCAGCTCATTCACCGGTGGTACTGAAGCTTTCTTT. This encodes CASSSFTGGTEAFF.

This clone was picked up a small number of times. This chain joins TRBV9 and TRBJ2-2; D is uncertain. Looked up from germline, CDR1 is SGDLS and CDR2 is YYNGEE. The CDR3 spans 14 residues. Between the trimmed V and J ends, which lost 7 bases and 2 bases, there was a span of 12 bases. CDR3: CASGSSTNTGELFF. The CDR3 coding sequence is TGTGCCAGCGGATCCAGCACAAACACCGGGGAGCTGTTTTTT.

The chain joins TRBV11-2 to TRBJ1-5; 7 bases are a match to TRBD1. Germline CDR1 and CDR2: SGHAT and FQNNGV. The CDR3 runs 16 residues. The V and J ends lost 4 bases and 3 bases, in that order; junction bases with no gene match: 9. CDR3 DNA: TGTGCCAGCAGCTCGGGCAGACAGGGTTTCAATCAGCCCCAGCATTTT. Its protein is CASSSGRQGFNQPQHF.

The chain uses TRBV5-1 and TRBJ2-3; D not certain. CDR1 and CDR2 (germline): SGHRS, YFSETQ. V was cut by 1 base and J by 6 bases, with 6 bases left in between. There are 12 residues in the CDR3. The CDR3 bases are TGCGCCAGCAGCTTGTATATTGATACGCAGTATTTT. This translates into CASSLYIDTQYF.

CDR3 sequence: CASSSGPLNSPLHF. Written as DNA, the CDR3 is TGTGCCAGCAGCTCCGGGCCCCTGAATTCACCCCTCCACTTT. V is TRBV7-2 and J is TRBJ1-6; D gene uncertain. This CDR3 is built from 14 residues. Per the germline V gene, CDR1 is SGHTA and CDR2 is FQGNSA. V was cut by 4 bases and J by 7 bases, with 11 bases left in between.

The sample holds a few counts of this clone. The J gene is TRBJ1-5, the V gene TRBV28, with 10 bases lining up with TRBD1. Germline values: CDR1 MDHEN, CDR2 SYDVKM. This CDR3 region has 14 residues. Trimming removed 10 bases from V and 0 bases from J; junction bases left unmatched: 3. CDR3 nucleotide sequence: TGTGCCATACGGGACAGGGGTAGCAATCAGCCCCAGCATTTT. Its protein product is CAIRDRGSNQPQHF.

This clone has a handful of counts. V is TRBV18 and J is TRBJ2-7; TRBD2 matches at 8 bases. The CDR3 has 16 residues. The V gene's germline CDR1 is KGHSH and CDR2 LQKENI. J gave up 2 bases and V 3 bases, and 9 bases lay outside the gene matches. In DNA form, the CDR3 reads TGTGCCAGCTCACCGCGGACTAGCCAGACAACCTACGAGCAGTACTTC. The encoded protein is CASSPRTSQTTYEQYF.

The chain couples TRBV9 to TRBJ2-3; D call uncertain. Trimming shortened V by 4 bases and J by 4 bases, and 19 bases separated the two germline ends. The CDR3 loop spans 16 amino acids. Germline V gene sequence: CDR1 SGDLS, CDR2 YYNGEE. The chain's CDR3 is CASSSRASPLSDTQYF. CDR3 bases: TGTGCCAGCAGCTCCCGAGCTTCCCCTCTATCAGATACGCAGTATTTT.

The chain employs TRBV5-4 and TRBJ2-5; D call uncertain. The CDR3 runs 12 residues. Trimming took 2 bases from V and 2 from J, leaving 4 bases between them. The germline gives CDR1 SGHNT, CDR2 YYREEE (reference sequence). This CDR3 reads CASSLRQETQYF. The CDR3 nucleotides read TGTGCCAGCAGCTTACGGCAAGAGACCCAGTACTTC.

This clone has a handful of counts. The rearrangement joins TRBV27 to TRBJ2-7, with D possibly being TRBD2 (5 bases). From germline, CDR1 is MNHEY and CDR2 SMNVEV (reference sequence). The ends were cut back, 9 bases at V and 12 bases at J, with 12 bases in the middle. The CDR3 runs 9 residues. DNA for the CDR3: TGTGCCAGGACGATTCGGGGGTACTTC. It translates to CARTIRGYF.

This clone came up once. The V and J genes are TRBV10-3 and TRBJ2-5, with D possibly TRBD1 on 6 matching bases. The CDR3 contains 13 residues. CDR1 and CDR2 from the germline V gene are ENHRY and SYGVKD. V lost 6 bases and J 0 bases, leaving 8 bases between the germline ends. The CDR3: CAISAGDQETQYF. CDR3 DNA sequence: TGTGCCATCAGCGCAGGGGACCAAGAGACCCAGTACTTC.

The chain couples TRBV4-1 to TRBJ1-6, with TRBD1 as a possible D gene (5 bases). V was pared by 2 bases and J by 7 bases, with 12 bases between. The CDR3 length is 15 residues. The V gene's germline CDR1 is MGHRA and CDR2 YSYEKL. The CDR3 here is CASSQNRDVNSPLHF. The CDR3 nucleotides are TGCGCCAGCAGCCAAAACCGGGACGTAAATTCACCCCTCCACTTT.

CDR3: CASSDSGRAYEQYF. CDR3 nucleotide sequence: TGTGCCAGCAGCGATAGCGGGAGGGCCTACGAGCAGTACTTC. V usage is TRBV7-8 and J usage is TRBJ2-7; TRBD2 aligns across 11 bases. The V and J ends lost 5 bases and 2 bases, in that order; junction bases with no gene match: 2. CDR1 is SGHVS, CDR2 FQNEAQ, per germline. This CDR3 is 14 amino acids long.

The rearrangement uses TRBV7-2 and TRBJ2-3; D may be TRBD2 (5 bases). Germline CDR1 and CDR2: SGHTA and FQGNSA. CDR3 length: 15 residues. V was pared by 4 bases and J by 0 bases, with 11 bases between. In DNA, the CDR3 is TGTGCCAGCAGCTCTGCTAGCCCTAGCACAGATACGCAGTATTTT. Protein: CASSSASPSTDTQYF. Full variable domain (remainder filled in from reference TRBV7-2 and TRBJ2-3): GAGVSQSPSNKVTEKGKDVELRCDPISGHTALYWYRQSLGQGLEFLIYFQGNSAPDKSGLPSDRFSAERTGGSVSTLTIQRTQQEDSAVYLCASSSASPSTDTQYFGPGTRLTVL.